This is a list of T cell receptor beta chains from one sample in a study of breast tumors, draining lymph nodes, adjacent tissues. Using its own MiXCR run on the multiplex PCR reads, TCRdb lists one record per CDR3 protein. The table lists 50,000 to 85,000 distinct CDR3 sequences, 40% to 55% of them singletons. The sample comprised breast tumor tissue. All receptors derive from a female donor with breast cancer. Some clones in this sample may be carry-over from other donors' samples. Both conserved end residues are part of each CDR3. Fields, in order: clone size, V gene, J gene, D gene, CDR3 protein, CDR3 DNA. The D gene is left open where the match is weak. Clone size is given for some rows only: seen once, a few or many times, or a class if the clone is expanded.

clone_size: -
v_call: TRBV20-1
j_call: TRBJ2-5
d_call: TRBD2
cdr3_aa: CSAPPRLAGTWETQYF
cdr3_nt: TGCAGTGCCCCACCCCGACTAGCGGGGACTTGGGAGACCCAGTACTTC

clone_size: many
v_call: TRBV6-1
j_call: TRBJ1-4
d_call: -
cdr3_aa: CASSETGSHNEKLFF
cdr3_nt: TGTGCCAGCAGTGAGACCGGGTCCCATAATGAAAAACTGTTTTTT

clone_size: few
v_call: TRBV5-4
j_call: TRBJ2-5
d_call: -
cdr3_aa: CASSLQEATQYF
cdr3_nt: TGTGCCAGCAGCTTACAGGAAGCGACCCAGTACTTC

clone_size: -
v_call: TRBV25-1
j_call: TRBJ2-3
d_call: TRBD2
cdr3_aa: CAGRLASSTDTQYF
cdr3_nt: TGTGCTGGAAGACTAGCGTCTAGCACAGATACGCAGTATTTT

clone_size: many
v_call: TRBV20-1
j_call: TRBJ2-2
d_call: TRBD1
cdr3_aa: CSARKLTGGTTGELFF
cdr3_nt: TGCAGTGCTAGGAAACTGACAGGGGGGACCACCGGGGAGCTGTTTTTT

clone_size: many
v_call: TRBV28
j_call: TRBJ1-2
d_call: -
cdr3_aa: CASSFAGTYGYTF
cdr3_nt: TGTGCCAGCAGTTTCGCGGGGACCTATGGCTACACCTTC

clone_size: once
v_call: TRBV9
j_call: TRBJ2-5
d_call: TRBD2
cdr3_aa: CASSVSSGSETQYF
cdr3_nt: TGTGCCAGCAGTGTGTCTAGCGGGAGTGAGACCCAGTACTTC

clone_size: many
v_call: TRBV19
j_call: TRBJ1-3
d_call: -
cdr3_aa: CASSPRGGSGNTIYF
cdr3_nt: TGTGCCAGTAGTCCCAGAGGGGGGAGTGGAAACACCATATATTTT

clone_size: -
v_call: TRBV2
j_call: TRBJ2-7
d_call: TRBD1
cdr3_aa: CARGPGTAYEQYF
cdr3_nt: TGTGCCAGAGGCCCCGGGACAGCCTACGAGCAGTACTTC

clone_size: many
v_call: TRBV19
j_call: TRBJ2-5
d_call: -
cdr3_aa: CASSIYGSQETQYF
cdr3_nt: TGTGCCAGTAGTATCTATGGCAGTCAAGAGACCCAGTACTTC

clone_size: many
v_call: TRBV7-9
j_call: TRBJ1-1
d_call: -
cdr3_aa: CASSLDLVNTEAFF
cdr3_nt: TGTGCCAGCAGCTTAGATTTAGTGAACACTGAAGCTTTCTTT

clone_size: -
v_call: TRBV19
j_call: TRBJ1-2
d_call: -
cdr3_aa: CASKGKDGRKASNYGSTF
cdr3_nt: TGTGCCAGTAAGGGGAAGGACGGGCGAAAAGCTTCTAACTATGGCTCCACCTTC

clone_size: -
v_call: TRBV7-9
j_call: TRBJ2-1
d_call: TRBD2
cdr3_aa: CASSLELAGNEQFF
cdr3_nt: TGTGCCAGCAGCTTAGAGCTAGCGGGAAATGAGCAGTTCTTC

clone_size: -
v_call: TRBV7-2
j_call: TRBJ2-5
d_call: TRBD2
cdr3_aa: CASSLVAGGPEEAQYF
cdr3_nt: TGTGCCAGCAGCTTAGTAGCGGGAGGGCCAGAGGAGGCCCAGTACTTC

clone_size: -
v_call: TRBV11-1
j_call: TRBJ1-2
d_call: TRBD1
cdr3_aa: CASSLATGQVDGYTF
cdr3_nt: TGTGCCAGCAGCTTAGCAACGGGACAGGTTGATGGCTACACCTTC

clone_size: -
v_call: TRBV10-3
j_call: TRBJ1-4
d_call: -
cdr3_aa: CAIGQGLGEKLFF
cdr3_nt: TGTGCCATCGGGCAGGGCTTGGGTGAAAAACTGTTTTTT

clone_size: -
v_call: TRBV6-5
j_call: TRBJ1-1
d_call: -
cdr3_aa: CASSYSIGGRAEAFF
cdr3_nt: TGTGCCAGCAGTTACTCGATTGGGGGGCGAGCTGAAGCTTTCTTT

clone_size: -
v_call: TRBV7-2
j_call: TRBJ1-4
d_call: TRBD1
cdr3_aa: CASLADRDEKLFF
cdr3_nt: TGCGCCAGCTTAGCGGACAGGGACGAAAAACTGTTTTTT

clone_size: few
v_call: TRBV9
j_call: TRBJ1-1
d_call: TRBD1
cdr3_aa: CASRQEGASTEAFF
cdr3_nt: TGTGCCAGCAGACAGGAGGGGGCGAGCACTGAAGCTTTCTTT

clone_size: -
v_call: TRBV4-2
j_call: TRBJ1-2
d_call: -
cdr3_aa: CASSQEFGAGKGYTF
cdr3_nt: TGTGCCAGCAGCCAAGAGTTTGGGGCAGGGAAGGGCTACACCTTC

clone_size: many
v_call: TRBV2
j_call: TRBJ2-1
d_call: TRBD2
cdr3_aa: CATISGSGPYNEQFF
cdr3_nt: TGTGCCACCATCAGCGGGAGTGGGCCCTACAATGAGCAGTTCTTC

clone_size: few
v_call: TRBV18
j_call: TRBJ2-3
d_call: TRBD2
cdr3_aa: CASSPQQAGDTDTQYF
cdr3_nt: TGTGCCAGCTCACCCCAGCAAGCGGGGGATACAGATACGCAGTATTTT